Included here is one TCR beta chain sequence, with context. Participants, about 18 to 90 years old, spanned around 25 US areas. In the original workflow: Amplification with reference gene primers provided the estimates of nucleated cell counts. TCRdb's table, derived via immunoSEQ multiplex PCR, lists solely in-frame clones and lacks some. The DNA gave D and trimming, while V, J and clone size come from that table. The sample yields fewer than 600,000 clones, approximately 88% seen once. The sample comes from a study of blood T cell repertoires in COVID-19. As for the study in general: T cells, B-cell-depleted T cells, or PBMCs supplied cDNA or gDNA.

Sequencing was carried out using PBMCs or T cells enriched from blood (not recorded which). The TCR sequence derives from a middle-aged woman who had recovered from COVID-19.

CDR3 loop: CATREGGTGTDTQYF. CDR3 DNA sequence: TGTGCCACCAGGGAAGGCGGGACAGGCACAGATACGCAGTATTTT. V gene TRBV24-1 combines with J gene TRBJ2-3, with TRBD1 as a possible D gene (7 bases). The CDR3 is 15 residues long. Trimming left V 7 bases short and J 1 base short, with 14 bases between. Germline values: CDR1 KGHDR, CDR2 SFDVKD.